This paragraph covers one TCR beta chain sequence. Its antigen remains unidentified. This specimen belongs to a study of cytomegalovirus exposure and HLA in healthy donors. The germline V gene encodes CDR1 SGHRS and CDR2 YFSETQ. V lost 2 bases to trimming and J lost 2 bases; unmatched junction nucleotides: 2. The CDR3 spans 14 residues. Whole-study findings and limits: TCR beta chain V- and J-gene trimming was linked, in a later analysis, to a missense variant in DCLRE1C. Per a prior analysis, the majority of TCR beta V segments were productive roughly 90% or roughly 30% of the time. Researchers counted 164 TCR beta chains as cytomegalovirus-associated. According to reports, the classifier identified cytomegalovirus status with high specificity and sensitivity.

60 Vbeta and 13 Jbeta primers were used in PCR. Using immunoSEQ multiplex PCR, the repertoire was profiled, and TCRdb retains in-frame clones only, with some absent. The data show approximately 170,000 clones, less than 85% seen once. The receptor comes from a boy aged 2 to 9 in good health and CMV-seronegative. V is TRBV5-1 and J is TRBJ2-3; 7 bases agree with TRBD2. Sequenced sample: PBMCs. The CDR3 nucleotides read TGCGCCAGCAGCTTAGCGGGGTTCACAGATACGCAGTATTTT. It encodes CASSLAGFTDTQYF.